One sample yielded the 22 T cell receptor beta chains listed below, sequenced in a study of cytomegalovirus exposure and HLA in healthy donors. PCR involved 60 Vbeta and 13 Jbeta primers. Assay used: immunoSEQ multiplex PCR; TCRdb lists only in-frame clones, some missing. The listing contains roughly 150,000 clones. What was sequenced was PBMCs. The receptors stem from a woman between 50 and 59 years old in good health and CMV-seronegative.

This sequence joins TRBV19 and TRBJ1-2; 8 nucleotides line up with TRBD1. CDR1 and CDR2 from the germline V gene are LNHDA and SQIVND (reference sequence). Trimming took 5 bases from V and 4 from J; bases not matched to a gene: 6. The CDR3 is 14 residues long. CDR3 sequence (DNA): TGTGCCAGTAGTCCCCAGGACAGGGTCTATGGCTACACCTTC. Amino acid sequence: CASSPQDRVYGYTF.

V is TRBV5-1 and J is TRBJ2-7; D is unclear. Per the germline V gene, CDR1 is SGHRS and CDR2 is YFSETQ. Between the trimmed V and J ends, which lost 0 bases and 3 bases, there was a span of 7 bases. CDR3 length: 13 amino acids. The CDR3 DNA sequence: TGCGCCAGCAGCTTGGGGCCTGGCTACGAGCAGTACTTC. Translating gives CASSLGPGYEQYF.

The chain links TRBV5-1 to TRBJ2-1; 8 positions match TRBD2. The trim removed 0 bases at V and 7 bases at J, leaving 6 bases unmatched. Germline loops: CDR1 SGHRS, CDR2 YFSETQ. The CDR3 loop spans 15 amino acids. In DNA form, the CDR3 reads TGCGCCAGCAGCTTGGCCAGCGGGAGTCGGAATGAGCAGTTCTTC. It is translated as CASSLASGSRNEQFF.

This sequence joins TRBV30 and TRBJ1-1; tentative D call: TRBD1 (5 bases). This CDR3 region has 13 residues. V was clipped by 2 bases and J by 10 bases, with 17 bases between them. CDR1 is GTSNPN and CDR2 is SVGIG in the germline V gene (reference sequence). In DNA form, the CDR3 reads TGTGCCTGGAGTCGAAGCTCGTTGGGGGGAGCTTTCTTT. Protein: CAWSRSSLGGAFF.

The rearrangement joins TRBV11-2 to TRBJ2-1; possible D gene TRBD2, 5 bases. Trimming removed 1 base at V and 5 bases at J, with 9 bases between. Germline assignment: CDR1 SGHAT and CDR2 FQNNGV. The CDR3 has 14 amino acids. CDR3 bases: TGTGCCAGCAGCTTAGGAGGGCCAGACAATGAGCAGTTCTTC. Residues: CASSLGGPDNEQFF.

V and J are TRBV7-2 and TRBJ2-2; possible D gene TRBD1, 7 bases. There are 16 residues in the CDR3. Looked up from germline, CDR1 is SGHTA and CDR2 is FQGNSA. The V gene lost 5 bases and the J gene lost 0 bases, with 13 bases spanning the gap. The CDR3 here is CASSPQGGSNTGELFF. DNA for the CDR3: TGTGCCAGCAGCCCCCAGGGGGGTTCGAACACCGGGGAGCTGTTTTTT.

The J gene is TRBJ2-1, the V gene TRBV4-3; D may be TRBD1 (5 bases). Germline CDR1 is LGHNA and CDR2 is YSLEER. Trimming pared 1 base from V and 4 bases from J, leaving 17 bases between. This CDR3 comprises 17 residues. CDR3 loop: CASSQALPGIPYNEQFF. The CDR3 coding sequence is TGCGCCAGCAGCCAAGCCCTCCCAGGGATACCTTACAATGAGCAGTTCTTC.

The rearrangement joins TRBV5-1 to TRBJ2-7; tentatively, D is TRBD1 (6 bases). This CDR3 is 13 amino acids long. Trimming removed 8 bases from V and 3 bases from J, with 15 bases in between. Germline CDR1 SGHRS, CDR2 YFSETQ. The DNA of the CDR3 is TGCGCCAGGGGGTTCGGACAGCGCTACGAGCAGTACTTC. Encoded protein: CARGFGQRYEQYF.

The rearrangement links TRBV27 to TRBJ1-6; D unclear. V was pared by 3 bases and J by 7 bases, with 19 bases between. The CDR3 is 17 amino acids. In germline, CDR1 is MNHEY, CDR2 SMNVEV (reference sequence). This CDR3 reads CASSFGRRVSTNSPLHF. DNA for the CDR3: TGTGCCAGCAGTTTTGGCCGGAGGGTATCTACAAATTCACCCCTCCACTTT.

J is TRBJ2-7 and V is TRBV2; TRBD2 aligns across 10 bases. V trimming: 11 bases; J trimming: 3 bases; junction bases outside the gene matches: 4. The CDR3 loop spans 12 amino acids. The germline CDR1 and CDR2 sequences are SNHLY and FYNNEI. This CDR3 reads CALKREGYEQYF. As DNA, the CDR3 is TGTGCCCTAAAGCGGGAGGGCTACGAGCAGTACTTC.

V and J are TRBV11-2 and TRBJ1-1; D perhaps matches TRBD1 (6 bases). The CDR3 has 15 residues. Germline CDR1 SGHAT, CDR2 FQNNGV. V was cut by 5 bases and J by 1 base, with 14 bases left in between. This CDR3 is CASSETTGKNTEAFF. The CDR3 DNA follows: TGTGCCAGCAGCGAGACGACAGGAAAGAACACTGAAGCTTTCTTT.

V is TRBV30 and J is TRBJ2-1; D is unclear. The CDR3 totals 15 residues. CDR1 is GTSNPN, CDR2 SVGIG, per germline (reference sequence). V shed 0 bases and J shed 1 base, with 10 bases lying between them. The chain's CDR3 is CAWSVEAWSYNEQFF. CDR3 DNA: TGTGCCTGGAGTGTGGAAGCGTGGTCCTACAATGAGCAGTTCTTC. Drawing the rest from reference TRBV30 and TRBJ2-1, the complete variable domain is SQTIHQWPATLVQPVGSPLSLECTVEGTSNPNLYWYRQAAGRGLQLLFYSVGIGQISSEVPQNLSASRPQDRQFILSSKKLLLSDSGFYLCAWSVEAWSYNEQFFGPGTRLTVL.

The rearrangement joins TRBV27 to TRBJ1-5; D is ambiguous. The CDR3 spans 14 residues. V shed 6 bases and J shed 2 bases, with 11 bases lying between them. CDR1 is MNHEY and CDR2 is SMNVEV in the germline V gene (reference sequence). The CDR3 DNA reads as TGTGCCAGCAGCCGAGGAAGAGGCAATCAGCCCCAGCATTTT. Translation gives CASSRGRGNQPQHF.

The chain joins TRBV27 to TRBJ2-1; possible D gene TRBD2, 7 bases. Germline assignment: CDR1 MNHEY and CDR2 SMNVEV (reference sequence). Trimming cost V 7 bases and J 2 bases, with 15 bases left between them. The CDR3 contains 15 residues. CDR3 amino acids: CASNGGGHAYNEQFF. CDR3 DNA sequence: TGTGCCAGCAATGGCGGGGGCCACGCCTACAATGAGCAGTTCTTC.

The chain links TRBV9 to TRBJ2-7; TRBD1 is a possible D gene (5 bases). V lost 2 bases, J lost 6 bases, and 12 bases lay in between. Per the germline V gene, CDR1 is SGDLS and CDR2 is YYNGEE. The CDR3 sequence is 13 residues long. CDR3: CASSVDIPGEQYF. CDR3 in DNA: TGTGCCAGCAGCGTGGACATTCCGGGCGAGCAGTACTTC.

V gene TRBV4-2 combines with J gene TRBJ2-5, with TRBD2 matching over 13 bases. CDR1 and CDR2 (germline): LGHNA, YNFKEQ. The CDR3 has 17 residues. The J segment lost 4 bases and the V segment lost 3 bases, leaving 8 bases of the junction unmatched. In DNA form, the CDR3 reads TGTGCCAGCAGCCAGCTTACTAGCGGGGGGGGCGGAGAGACCCAGTACTTC. Encoded protein: CASSQLTSGGGGETQYF.

This chain connects TRBV5-1 to TRBJ2-2, with 11 bases identical to TRBD2. The CDR3 runs to 17 residues. Trimming cost V 3 bases and J 0 bases; bases outside gene matches: 4. Germline CDR1 and CDR2: SGHRS and YFSETQ. The CDR3 sequence is CASSSTSGAANTGELFF. The CDR3 DNA reads TGCGCCAGCAGCTCGACTAGCGGGGCGGCGAACACCGGGGAGCTGTTTTTT.

This chain links TRBV11-2 with TRBJ1-3; 8 bases fit TRBD1. Germline-derived CDR1 and CDR2 are SGHAT and FQNNGV. The CDR3 extends over 16 amino acids. Trimming took 4 bases from V and 2 from J; bases not matched to a gene: 7. DNA of the CDR3: TGTGCCAGCAGCTCCCTGCCAGGGGGCACTGGAAACACCATATATTTT. It translates to CASSSLPGGTGNTIYF.

The gene calls are TRBV28 and TRBJ1-3, with D possibly being TRBD1 (6 bases). The ends were cut back, 8 bases at V and 2 bases at J, with 16 bases in the middle. The germline V gene has CDR1 MDHEN and CDR2 SYDVKM. The CDR3 loop spans 15 amino acids. CDR3 in DNA: TGTGCCAGCGTTTGGCGGGCAGGGGCTGGAAACACCATATATTTT. Amino acid sequence: CASVWRAGAGNTIYF.

The gene calls are TRBV5-1 and TRBJ1-3; TRBD1 might be the D (6 bases). Trimming took off 4 bases at V and 4 bases at J, with 12 bases between the two ends. Germline V lookup: CDR1 SGHRS, CDR2 YFSETQ. This CDR3 has 14 amino acids. CDR3 coding DNA: TGCGCCAGCAGCCCGCCGGGACAAGGAAACACCATATATTTT. This encodes CASSPPGQGNTIYF.

This rearrangement joins TRBV7-9 to TRBJ2-5; TRBD2 matches at 7 bases. The CDR3 runs to 19 residues. Germline values: CDR1 SEHNR, CDR2 FQNEAQ (reference sequence). J gave up 2 bases and V 2 bases, and 17 bases lay outside the gene matches. In DNA form, the CDR3 reads TGTGCCAGCAGCTTAATGGGGCCTAGCGGACAAGTGAGACAAGAGACCCAGTACTTC. Translating it yields CASSLMGPSGQVRQETQYF.

Comment on this clone: Other DNA sequences within the sample encode an identical CDR3. This chain connects TRBV28 to TRBJ1-2; 7 bases line up with TRBD1. V dropped 4 bases and J dropped 8; count of bases not matched to a gene: 7. This CDR3 region has 13 residues. Germline CDR1 is MDHEN and CDR2 is SYDVKM. CDR3: CASSSDRVGGYTF. The CDR3 DNA follows: TGTGCCAGCAGTTCCGACAGGGTCGGGGGCTACACCTTC.